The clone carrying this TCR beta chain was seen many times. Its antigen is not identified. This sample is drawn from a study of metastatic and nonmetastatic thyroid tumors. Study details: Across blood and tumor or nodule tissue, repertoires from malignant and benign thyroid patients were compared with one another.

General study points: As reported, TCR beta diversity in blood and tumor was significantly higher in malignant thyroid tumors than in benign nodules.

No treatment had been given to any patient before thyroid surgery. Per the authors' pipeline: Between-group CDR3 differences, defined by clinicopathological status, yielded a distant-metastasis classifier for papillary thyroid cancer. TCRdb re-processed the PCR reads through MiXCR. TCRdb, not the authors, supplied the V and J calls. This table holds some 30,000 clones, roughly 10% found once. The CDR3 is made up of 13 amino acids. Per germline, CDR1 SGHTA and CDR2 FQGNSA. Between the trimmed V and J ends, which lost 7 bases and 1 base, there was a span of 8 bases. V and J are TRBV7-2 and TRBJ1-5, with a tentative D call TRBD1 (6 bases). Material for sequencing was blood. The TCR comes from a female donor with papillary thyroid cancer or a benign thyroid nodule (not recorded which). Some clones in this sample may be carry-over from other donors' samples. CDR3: CASKGGSNQPQHF. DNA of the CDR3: TGTGCCAGCAAGGGGGGCAGCAATCAGCCCCAGCATTTT.